A single sample is the source of the 24 T cell receptor beta chains below, sequenced in a study of blood T cells in healthy people across ages. Alongside a J-beta primer mix, a sample-barcoded 5' primer served in a second PCR lasting 7 to 11 cycles. MiXCR, run by TCRdb on the 5' RACE reads, gives a single entry per CDR3 protein. The sample yields 1.5 million to 2 million distinct CDR3 sequences, approximately 50% seen once. Specimen: blood. Every receptor here comes from a woman in her forties in good health.

DNA of the CDR3: TGTGCCAGTAGTATGCGGACTAGCGGGGGGGCGATGTACCAAGAGACCCAGTACTTC. Translated: CASSMRTSGGAMYQETQYF. V gene TRBV19 combines with J gene TRBJ2-5; 15 nucleotides align to TRBD2. CDR3 length: 19 residues. The V segment lost 3 bases and the J segment 0 bases; nucleotides outside the gene matches: 8. Germline V gives CDR1 LNHDA, CDR2 SQIVND (reference sequence).

The genes are TRBV6-6 and TRBJ2-5; D perhaps matches TRBD1 (6 bases). The V gene's germline CDR1 is MNHNY and CDR2 SVGAGI (reference sequence). The V and J ends lost 6 bases and 0 bases respectively, with 11 bases between them. The CDR3 length is 14 residues. CDR3 protein: CASRDGTNQETQYF. CDR3 bases: TGTGCCAGCAGAGATGGGACAAACCAAGAGACCCAGTACTTC.

The chain's CDR3 is CATSSPDYGYTF. CDR3 coding DNA: TGTGCCACCAGTTCCCCAGATTATGGCTACACCTTC. The rearrangement joins TRBV24-1 to TRBJ1-2, with D unclear. Trimming left V 6 bases short and J 5 bases short, with 9 bases between. Germline CDR1 reads KGHDR; CDR2 reads SFDVKD. CDR3 length: 12 residues.

The chain carries TRBV2 and TRBJ1-1; a possible D gene is TRBD1 (6 bases). From germline, CDR1 is SNHLY and CDR2 FYNNEI. The CDR3 extends over 14 amino acids. Deletions cut 7 bases from V and 5 bases from J, with 17 bases between. The CDR3 sequence is CASTQGWAKTEAFF. CDR3 in DNA: TGTGCCAGCACCCAGGGGTGGGCAAAAACTGAAGCTTTCTTT.

The rearrangement uses TRBV6-6 and TRBJ2-3, with 9 nucleotides matching TRBD2. With 8 bases clipped from V and 0 bases from J, the junction kept 9 bases outside the gene matches. Germline values: CDR1 MNHNY, CDR2 SVGAGI (reference sequence). This CDR3 is 16 amino acids long. This CDR3 reads CASGPSGTASTDTQYF. The CDR3, as DNA: TGTGCCAGCGGTCCTAGCGGGACGGCTAGCACAGATACGCAGTATTTT.

This chain links TRBV6-5 with TRBJ2-2, with D maybe TRBD1 (7 bases). The CDR3 is 16 residues long. Germline CDR1 is MNHEY and CDR2 is SVGAGI. Trimming stripped 6 bases from V and 4 bases from J, with 18 bases between. The CDR3 DNA sequence: TGTGCCAGCAGCGTGAATGTGGAGGGGGCCACCGGGGAGCTGTTTTTT. Its protein is CASSVNVEGATGELFF.

V usage is TRBV6-1 and J usage is TRBJ2-5; D gene unclear. Germline CDR1 and CDR2: MNHNS and SASEGT. The V end was cut by 4 bases, the J end by 2 bases, with 11 bases between. The CDR3 sequence is 14 residues long. Here the CDR3 reads CASSALSLQETQYF. Written as DNA, the CDR3 is TGTGCCAGCAGTGCTCTCTCCCTGCAAGAGACCCAGTACTTC.

V and J are TRBV12-3 or TRBV12-4 and TRBJ1-4; 8 bases align to TRBD1. V lost 4 bases and J lost 5; bases outside the gene matches: 6. The CDR3 runs 15 residues. Here the CDR3 DNA reads TGTGCCAGCAGTTATGGGACAGGATCGAATGAAAAACTGTTTTTT. Translation gives CASSYGTGSNEKLFF.

The chain employs TRBV5-1 and TRBJ2-7, with D possibly TRBD2 on 6 matching bases. The CDR3 loop spans 19 amino acids. CDR1 SGHRS and CDR2 YFSETQ come from the germline V gene. Trimming pared 3 bases from V and 2 bases from J, leaving 27 bases between. The CDR3 DNA sequence: TGCGCCAGCAGCTCACCGTGGAGGAGTAACGGGGGAGCAACCTACGAGCAGTACTTC. It is translated as CASSSPWRSNGGATYEQYF.

This chain connects TRBV20-1 to TRBJ1-5; 8 bases match TRBD1. The junction had 11 bases not matched to a gene; V was cut back by 7 bases and J by 6 bases. CDR1 and CDR2 (germline): DFQATT, SNEGSKA (reference sequence). This CDR3 has 14 amino acids. The CDR3 reads CSVAPGQGSQPQHF. CDR3 nucleotide sequence: TGCAGTGTTGCGCCTGGACAGGGTAGTCAGCCCCAGCATTTT.

The genes are TRBV6-5 and TRBJ2-5; weak D call: TRBD1 (6 bases). The length of the CDR3 is 14 residues. CDR1 MNHEY and CDR2 SVGAGI come from the germline V gene. The V end lost 5 bases, the J end lost 5 bases, and 15 bases lay between the germline ends. CDR3 in amino acids: CASSPRTAVETQYF. The CDR3 bases are TGTGCCAGCAGTCCCCGGACAGCTGTGGAGACCCAGTACTTC.

The chain combines TRBV7-9 with TRBJ2-1; 8 nucleotides agree with TRBD1. Germline V lookup: CDR1 SEHNR, CDR2 FQNEAQ (reference sequence). CDR3 length: 14 amino acids. V shed 6 bases, J shed 4 bases, and the junction held 5 bases outside the gene matches. In DNA form, the CDR3 reads TGTGCCAGCAGGGCAGGGGGCGAGTACAATGAGCAGTTCTTC. Translating gives CASRAGGEYNEQFF. The variable domain in full, with the rest retrieved from reference TRBV7-9 and TRBJ2-1, is DTGVSQNPRHKITKRGQNVTFRCDPISEHNRLYWYRQTLGQGPEFLTYFQNEAQLEKSRLLSDRFSAERPKGSFSTLEIQRTEQGDSAMYLCASRAGGEYNEQFFGPGTRLTVL.

This clonotype showed up just a few times. V gene TRBV20-1 combines with J gene TRBJ2-4, with 7 positions matching TRBD2. Germline V gene data show CDR1 as DFQATT and CDR2 as SNEGSKA (reference sequence). The V and J ends lost 5 bases and 1 base, in that order; junction bases with no gene match: 5. The length of the CDR3 is 14 residues. CDR3 sequence (DNA): TGCAGTGCTGGGGAGGGAACGGCCAAAAACATTCAGTACTTC. It codes for CSAGEGTAKNIQYF.

The genes are TRBV7-9 and TRBJ2-3; 7 nucleotides line up with TRBD2. The V segment lost 5 bases and the J segment 1 base; nucleotides outside the gene matches: 9. CDR1 and CDR2 (germline): SEHNR, FQNEAQ (reference sequence). CDR3 length: 16 residues. The CDR3 loop is CASSDVGGVGTDTQYF. The CDR3 nucleotides are TGTGCCAGCAGCGATGTTGGGGGGGTTGGCACAGATACGCAGTATTTT. Drawing the rest from reference TRBV7-9 and TRBJ2-3, the complete variable domain is DTGVSQNPRHKITKRGQNVTFRCDPISEHNRLYWYRQTLGQGPEFLTYFQNEAQLEKSRLLSDRFSAERPKGSFSTLEIQRTEQGDSAMYLCASSDVGGVGTDTQYFGPGTRLTVL.

This clonotype was detected many times. V is TRBV25-1 and J is TRBJ1-2; D is unresolved. V dropped 3 bases and J dropped 1 base, with 9 bases sitting between them. Germline assignment: CDR1 MGHDK and CDR2 SYGVNS. There are 14 residues in the CDR3. The CDR3 bases are TGTGCCAGCAGTGAGTCTGCGGATAACTATGGCTACACCTTC. Protein product: CASSESADNYGYTF.

This clonotype was recorded a few times. V is TRBV7-2 and J is TRBJ2-7, with TRBD2 as a possible D gene (5 bases). Trimming pared 3 bases from V and 3 bases from J, leaving 12 bases between. The length of the CDR3 is 14 residues. The V gene's germline CDR1 is SGHTA and CDR2 FQGNSA. CDR3 bases: TGTGCCAGCAGCTTCGAGGGAGATCGCTACGAGCAGTACTTC. Its translation is CASSFEGDRYEQYF.

The CDR3 DNA sequence: TGTGCCAGCAGTTTAGCGGGGCGACCCTATAATTCACCCCTCCACTTT. Translated: CASSLAGRPYNSPLHF. The chain combines TRBV28 with TRBJ1-6; D is possibly TRBD1 (5 bases). V shed 2 bases and J shed 2 bases, with 10 bases lying between them. The CDR3 extends over 16 amino acids. CDR1 and CDR2 from the germline V gene are MDHEN and SYDVKM.

The rearrangement uses TRBV27 and TRBJ1-2; D remains unclear. Germline V gene data show CDR1 as MNHEY and CDR2 as SMNVEV (reference sequence). There are 13 residues in the CDR3. The V gene lost 3 bases and the J gene lost 8 bases, with 13 bases spanning the gap. The CDR3 DNA follows: TGTGCCAGCAGTTTCTCACTAGACGCGGGCTACACCTTC. Its translation is CASSFSLDAGYTF.

The V call is TRBV5-1, the J call TRBJ2-1; 11 bases are a match to TRBD2. The CDR3 is 16 residues long. V shed 1 base, J shed 3 bases, and the junction held 3 bases outside the gene matches. Germline lookup yields CDR1 SGHRS and CDR2 YFSETQ. The CDR3 coding sequence is TGCGCCAGCAGCTTGAGAGGGACTAGCGGCTACAATGAGCAGTTCTTC. Translated: CASSLRGTSGYNEQFF.

This clonotype came up once. This chain joins TRBV5-4 and TRBJ2-1; 8 nucleotides agree with TRBD1. The ends lost 0 bases at V and 10 bases at J; junction bases unmatched: 6. CDR1 and CDR2 from the germline V gene are SGHNT and YYREEE (reference sequence). CDR3 size: 14 residues. The CDR3 here is CASSLADRVGEQFF. Here the CDR3 DNA reads TGTGCCAGCAGCTTGGCGGACAGGGTCGGCGAGCAGTTCTTC.

The chain combines TRBV25-1 with TRBJ2-1; 8 positions match TRBD2. From germline, CDR1 is MGHDK and CDR2 SYGVNS. The length of the CDR3 is 14 residues. The ends lost 4 bases at V and 6 bases at J; junction bases unmatched: 5. The CDR3 loop is CASSGVAGTNEQFF. In nucleotides, the CDR3 is TGTGCCAGCAGTGGGGTAGCGGGGACCAATGAGCAGTTCTTC.

The chain has TRBV20-1 and TRBJ2-3; no clear D. CDR1 DFQATT and CDR2 SNEGSKA come from the germline V gene (reference sequence). CDR3 length equals 11 residues. V was shortened by 5 bases and J by 2 bases, with 5 bases between the two germline ends. CDR3 nucleotides: TGCAGTGCTGAATACACAGATACGCAGTATTTT. Translation gives CSAEYTDTQYF.

This clonotype has a single count. This chain uses TRBV7-9 with TRBJ2-3; 12 positions agree with TRBD1. The trim removed 3 bases at V and 5 bases at J, leaving 6 bases unmatched. Germline V gene lookup returns CDR1 SEHNR and CDR2 FQNEAQ (reference sequence). This CDR3 has 16 amino acids. CDR3 in amino acids: CASSLAGQGAIDTQYF. The CDR3 DNA is TGTGCCAGCAGCTTGGCGGGACAGGGGGCCATAGATACGCAGTATTTT.

The V gene is TRBV13, the J gene TRBJ2-1, with 8 bases lining up with TRBD1. The length of the CDR3 is 13 residues. The J segment lost 5 bases and the V segment lost 5 bases, leaving 2 bases of the junction unmatched. Germline values: CDR1 PRHDT, CDR2 FYEKMQ (reference sequence). CDR3: CASSGTGDNEQFF. The CDR3 region has the DNA TGTGCCAGCAGCGGGACAGGAGACAATGAGCAGTTCTTC.